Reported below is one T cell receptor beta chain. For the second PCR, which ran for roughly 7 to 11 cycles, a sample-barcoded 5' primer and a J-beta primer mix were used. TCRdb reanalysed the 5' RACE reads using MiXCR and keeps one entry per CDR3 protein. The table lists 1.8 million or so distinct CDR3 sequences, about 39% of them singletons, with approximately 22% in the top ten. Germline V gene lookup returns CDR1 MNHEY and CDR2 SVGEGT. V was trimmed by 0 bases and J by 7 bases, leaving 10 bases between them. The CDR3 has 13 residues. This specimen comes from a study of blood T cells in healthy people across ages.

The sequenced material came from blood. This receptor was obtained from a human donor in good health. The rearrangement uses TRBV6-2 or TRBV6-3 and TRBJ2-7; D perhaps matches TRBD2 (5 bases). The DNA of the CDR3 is TGTGCCAGCAGTTACTCGAGAGGGTGGGAGCAGTACTTC. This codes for CASSYSRGWEQYF.